A single sample is the source of the 13 T cell receptor beta chains below, sequenced in a study of blood T cell repertoires in COVID-19. The assay was immunoSEQ multiplex PCR, and TCRdb's table has in-frame clones only and misses some. The table records approximately 300,000 clones, around 89% of them present only once. The sequenced sample consisted of peripheral blood. The source of these receptors is a man aged 35-49 years with acute or convalescent COVID-19.

V gene TRBV7-2 combines with J gene TRBJ2-2, with D unclear. The CDR3 has 15 amino acids. Trimming stripped 3 bases from V and 2 bases from J, with 10 bases between. The V gene's germline CDR1 is SGHTA and CDR2 FQGNSA. The CDR3 nucleotides are TGTGCCAGCAGCTTGGCGAGCGCCAACACCGGGGAGCTGTTTTTT. It is translated as CASSLASANTGELFF.

The V and J genes are TRBV24-1 and TRBJ2-1; D is uncertain. Germline values: CDR1 KGHDR, CDR2 SFDVKD. V lost 0 bases to trimming and J lost 0 bases, with 8 bases between them. The CDR3 is made up of 16 amino acids. CDR3 in DNA: TGTGCCACCAGTGATTTGGCGTTGAGCTCCTACAATGAGCAGTTCTTC. Protein sequence: CATSDLALSSYNEQFF.

Turning to this clone: The conserved final phenylalanine or tryptophan is absent from the CDR3, which likely points to a read error. The DNA is left out, because the CDR3 cannot be placed on it with certainty; the CDR3 is given as TCRdb lists it. This rearrangement joins TRBV7-2 to TRBJ1-6; no DNA check was done on the table's D call, TRBD1. Germline loops: CDR1 SGHTA, CDR2 FQGNSA. The CDR3 contains 11 residues when both ends are counted. The CDR3 is CASSPSGTGGE.

The V and J genes are TRBV5-1 and TRBJ1-2; no definite D call. The CDR3 is made up of 13 amino acids. The germline gives CDR1 SGHRS, CDR2 YFSETQ. V was trimmed by 4 bases and J by 7 bases, leaving 14 bases between them. This chain's CDR3 is CASSPAVEGGYTF. CDR3 sequence (DNA): TGCGCCAGCAGCCCCGCGGTAGAGGGTGGCTACACCTTC.

This chain uses TRBV30 with TRBJ1-4, with D perhaps TRBD1 (5 bases). CDR1 is GTSNPN, CDR2 SVGIG, per germline (reference sequence). CDR3 size: 11 residues. Trimming took off 1 base at V and 10 bases at J, with 7 bases between the two ends. The CDR3 DNA is TGTGCCTGGAGTGCGGGGGTAAAACTGTTTTTT. Protein sequence: CAWSAGVKLFF. The full variable domain, in which reference TRBV30 and TRBJ1-4 provide the parts outside the CDR3, is SQTIHQWPATLVQPVGSPLSLECTVEGTSNPNLYWYRQAAGRGLQLLFYSVGIGQISSEVPQNLSASRPQDRQFILSSKKLLLSDSGFYLCAWSAGVKLFFGSGTQLSVL.

This clone was recorded once. This chain connects TRBV9 to TRBJ2-1; 12 bases map to TRBD2. J gave up 0 bases and V 3 bases, and 4 bases lay outside the gene matches. Germline V CDR1 and CDR2: SGDLS, YYNGEE. The CDR3 length is 17 residues. The chain's CDR3 is CASSASGGATSYNEQFF. The CDR3 bases are TGTGCCAGCAGCGCTAGCGGGGGGGCAACCTCCTACAATGAGCAGTTCTTC.

The V call is TRBV7-6, the J call TRBJ2-3, with D perhaps TRBD1 (6 bases). Trimming took 5 bases from V and 2 from J, leaving 23 bases between them. This CDR3 has 18 amino acids. Germline V gives CDR1 SGHVS, CDR2 FNYEAQ. The CDR3 loop is CASSPRGQTGLFTDTQYF. As DNA, the CDR3 is TGTGCCAGCAGCCCCCGCGGACAGACAGGACTCTTCACAGATACGCAGTATTTT.

This clone was picked up a small number of times. The CDR3 reads CAPGDRHCRGPGNTIYF. The CDR3 DNA is TGTGCCCCCGGAGACAGGCATTGCCGGGGACCTGGAAACACCATATATTTT. V usage is TRBV24-1 and J usage is TRBJ1-3, with a weak D call TRBD1 (6 bases). Germline CDR1 is KGHDR and CDR2 is SFDVKD. The V gene lost 12 bases and the J gene lost 2 bases, with 25 bases spanning the gap. The CDR3 runs to 17 residues.

The V call is TRBV24-1, the J call TRBJ1-2; tentative D call: TRBD1 (5 bases). The CDR3 sequence is 13 residues long. V was clipped by 2 bases and J by 5 bases, with 8 bases between them. Germline assignment: CDR1 KGHDR and CDR2 SFDVKD. The CDR3 DNA is TGTGCCACCAGTGATTGGGGGGGGTATGGCTACACCTTC. Protein sequence: CATSDWGGYGYTF.

This rearrangement joins TRBV3-1 (or the pseudogene TRBV3-2) to TRBJ2-7; a weak D match, TRBD1 (5 bases). In germline, CDR1 is LGHDT, CDR2 YNNKEL (reference sequence). Trimming stripped 2 bases from V and 3 bases from J, with 17 bases between. This CDR3 has 16 amino acids. The DNA of the CDR3 is TGTGCCAGCAGCCAATACCATGGCAGGGCGAACTACGAGCAGTACTTC. The encoded protein is CASSQYHGRANYEQYF.

J is TRBJ2-2 and V is TRBV24-1; possible D gene TRBD1, 6 bases. Germline V gives CDR1 KGHDR, CDR2 SFDVKD. Trimming shortened V by 4 bases and J by 1 base, and 9 bases separated the two germline ends. The CDR3 loop spans 15 amino acids. The CDR3 coding sequence is TGTGCCACCAGTGACCAGGACAGGAACACCGGGGAGCTGTTTTTT. This encodes CATSDQDRNTGELFF.

The chain recombines TRBV5-6 with TRBJ2-3; the match to TRBD1 covers 10 bases. The trim removed 4 bases at V and 5 bases at J, leaving 10 bases unmatched. In germline, CDR1 is SGHDT, CDR2 YYEEEE. This CDR3 is 16 amino acids long. The CDR3 spells CASSRIWTGGGDTQYF. In DNA, the CDR3 is TGTGCCAGCAGCCGAATCTGGACAGGGGGTGGAGATACGCAGTATTTT.

This chain uses TRBV27 with TRBJ2-2; D not resolved. Trimming shortened V by 4 bases and J by 3 bases, and 12 bases separated the two germline ends. Per the germline V gene, CDR1 is MNHEY and CDR2 is SMNVEV (reference sequence). CDR3 size: 15 residues. The DNA for the CDR3 is TGTGCCAGCAGTTCCACCGGGTCGGACACCGGGGAGCTGTTTTTT. Translated: CASSSTGSDTGELFF.